The rows below give T cell receptor beta chains drawn from one sample of a study of shared clonotypes between healthy human individuals. Some clones are missing from TCRdb's copy, which holds only in-frame ones; the method was immunoSEQ multiplex PCR. Among approximately 700,000 clones listed, roughly 73% were seen once. Material for sequencing was memory CD4+ T cells sorted from blood. Every receptor here comes from a woman aged 25-40 years in good health. Both conserved end residues are part of each CDR3. The D gene is left open where the match is weak. Clone size appears in some rows only: once, few, many, or a class for an expanded clone.

CDR3aa	CDR3nt	abundance	len	j_gene	d_gene	v_gene
CASRRGNHQPQHF	TGTGCCAGCCGCAGGGGAAACCATCAGCCCCAGCATTTT	.	13	TRBJ1-5	.	TRBV28
CASSLSGLEETQYF	TGTGCCAGCAGCTTATCAGGGTTGGAAGAGACCCAGTACTTC	.	14	TRBJ2-5	.	TRBV7-2
CAISGDSKTYEQYF	TGTGCCATCAGCGGGGACTCGAAAACCTACGAGCAGTACTTC	.	14	TRBJ2-7	.	TRBV10-3
CASSERQGIDYEQYF	TGTGCCAGCAGTGAAAGACAGGGTATCGACTACGAGCAGTACTTC	.	15	TRBJ2-7	TRBD1	TRBV2
CASSSRHFSNQPQHF	TGTGCCAGCAGTTCTCGACACTTTAGCAATCAGCCCCAGCATTTT	once	15	TRBJ1-5	.	TRBV6-1
CASSLRSAEHLDTQYF	TGCGCCAGCAGCTTGAGGTCGGCTGAACACTTAGATACGCAGTATTTT	.	16	TRBJ2-3	.	TRBV5-1
CAIKGQGANVNTEAFF	TGTGCCATCAAGGGACAGGGGGCGAATGTGAACACTGAAGCTTTCTTT	few	16	TRBJ1-1	TRBD1	TRBV10-3
CASSQDPQGKINEQFF	TGCGCCAGCAGCCAAGATCCGCAGGGGAAGATCAATGAGCAGTTCTTC	.	16	TRBJ2-1	.	TRBV4-1
CASSLDTQYF	TGTGCCAGCTCTCTAGATACGCAGTATTTT	.	10	TRBJ2-3	.	TRBV7-9
CASSGSPVVGTGANVLTF	TGTGCCAGCAGTGGCAGCCCCGTCGTGGGTACTGGGGCCAACGTCCTGACTTTC	.	18	TRBJ2-6	.	TRBV6-1
CASSLFATTNTGELFF	TGTGCCAGCAGCTTATTCGCTACTACCAACACCGGGGAGCTGTTTTTT	.	16	TRBJ2-2	.	TRBV7-6
CASRLGPATNEKLFF	TGTGCCAGCAGATTGGGGCCTGCAACTAATGAAAAACTGTTTTTT	few	15	TRBJ1-4	.	TRBV6-6
CASSFKLLSYNEQFF	TGTGCCAGCAGCTTCAAACTCCTCTCCTACAATGAGCAGTTCTTC	.	15	TRBJ2-1	.	TRBV5-4
CASSERGTNEKLFF	TGTGCCAGCAGTGAACGAGGAACTAATGAAAAACTGTTTTTT	.	14	TRBJ1-4	.	TRBV25-1
CASSPGTATGTQYF	TGTGCCAGCAGCCCTGGGACTGCCACGGGAACCCAGTACTTC	many	14	TRBJ2-5	.	TRBV7-2